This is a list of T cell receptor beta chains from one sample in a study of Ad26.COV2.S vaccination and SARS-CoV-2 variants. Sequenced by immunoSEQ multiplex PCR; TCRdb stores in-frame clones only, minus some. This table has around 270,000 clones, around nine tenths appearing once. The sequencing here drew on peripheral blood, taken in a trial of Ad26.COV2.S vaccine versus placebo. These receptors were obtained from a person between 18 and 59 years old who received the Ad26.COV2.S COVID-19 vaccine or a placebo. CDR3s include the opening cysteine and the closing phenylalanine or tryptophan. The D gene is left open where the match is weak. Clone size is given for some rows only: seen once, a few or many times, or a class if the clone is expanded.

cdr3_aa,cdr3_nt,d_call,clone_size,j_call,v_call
CASRATGHPEKLFF,TGTGCCAGCAGAGCGACAGGCCATCCTGAAAAACTGTTTTTT,NA,NA,TRBJ1-4,TRBV6-5
CASSDPQRVSNTGELFF,TGTGCCAGCAGTGACCCCCAGCGGGTATCGAACACCGGGGAGCTGTTTTTT,NA,NA,TRBJ2-2,TRBV2
CASSQEEKKLFF,TGTGCCAGCAGCCAAGAGGAAAAAAAACTGTTTTTT,NA,NA,TRBJ1-4,TRBV3-1/TRBV3-2
CATSRDLRSGTYNEQFF,TGTGCCACCAGCAGAGATCTAAGGTCGGGGACATACAATGAGCAGTTCTTC,NA,NA,TRBJ2-1,TRBV15
CAWSRLVGGTEAFF,TGTGCCTGGAGTCGCTTGGTGGGGGGCACTGAAGCTTTCTTT,NA,NA,TRBJ1-1,TRBV30
CASSVDGRAYNEQFF,TGTGCCAGCAGCGTAGACGGGAGGGCTTACAATGAGCAGTTCTTC,TRBD2,NA,TRBJ2-1,TRBV9
CASHSGLATYNEQFF,TGTGCCAGTCATTCGGGACTAGCGACTTACAATGAGCAGTTCTTC,TRBD2,NA,TRBJ2-1,TRBV18
CASSSAGTSGYNEQFF,TGTGCCAGTAGTTCAGCCGGGACTAGCGGGTACAATGAGCAGTTCTTC,TRBD2,NA,TRBJ2-1,TRBV19
CASSLLGISSTDTQYF,TGTGCCAGCAGCTTATTGGGGATTTCTAGCACAGATACGCAGTATTTT,NA,once,TRBJ2-3,TRBV7-9
CASSLMTSGSGNEQFF,TGCGCCAGCAGCTTAATGACTAGCGGGAGCGGCAATGAGCAGTTCTTC,TRBD2,NA,TRBJ2-1,TRBV5-1
CASSSDRGRLYGYTF,TGTGCCAGCAGCTCTGACAGGGGCCGCCTCTATGGCTACACCTTC,TRBD1,few,TRBJ1-2,TRBV9